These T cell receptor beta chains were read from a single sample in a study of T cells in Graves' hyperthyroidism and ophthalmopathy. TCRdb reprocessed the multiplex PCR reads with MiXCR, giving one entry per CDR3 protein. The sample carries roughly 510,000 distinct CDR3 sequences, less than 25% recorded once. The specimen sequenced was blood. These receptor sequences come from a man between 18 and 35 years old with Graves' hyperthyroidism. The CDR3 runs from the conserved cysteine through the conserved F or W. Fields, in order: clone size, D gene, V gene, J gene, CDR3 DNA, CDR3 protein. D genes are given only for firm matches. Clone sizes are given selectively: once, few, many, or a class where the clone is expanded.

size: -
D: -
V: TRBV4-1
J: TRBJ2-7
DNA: TGCGCCAGCAGCCAAGATAGAGAGGGATCCTACGAGCAGTACTTC
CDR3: CASSQDREGSYEQYF

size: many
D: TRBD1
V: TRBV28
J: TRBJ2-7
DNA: TGTGCCAGCAGTTTAGAGCCCGACAGGGGGTTCTACGAGCAGTACTTC
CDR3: CASSLEPDRGFYEQYF

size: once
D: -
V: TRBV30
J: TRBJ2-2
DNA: TGTGCCTGGAGCGGACTATCTAAGAACACCGGGGAGCTGTTTTTT
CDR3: CAWSGLSKNTGELFF

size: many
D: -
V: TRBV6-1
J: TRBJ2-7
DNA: TGTGCCAGCAGTAGGACGGACTACGAGCAGTACTTC
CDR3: CASSRTDYEQYF

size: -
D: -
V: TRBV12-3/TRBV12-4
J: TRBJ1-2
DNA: TGTGCCAGCAGTCCCATACATGGGGACTATGGCTACACCTTC
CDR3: CASSPIHGDYGYTF

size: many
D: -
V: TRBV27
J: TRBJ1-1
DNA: TGTGCCAGCAGAGGGACCGCCGGTGGGACTGAAGCTTTCTTT
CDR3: CASRGTAGGTEAFF

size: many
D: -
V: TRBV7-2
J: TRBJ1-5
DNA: TGTGCCAGCAGCTTAGGTCCGGCAGCCAATCAGCCCCAGCATTTT
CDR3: CASSLGPAANQPQHF

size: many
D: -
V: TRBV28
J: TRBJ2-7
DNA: TGCGCCAGCAGCCTGACAGCAGACGAGCAGTACTTC
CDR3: CASSLTADEQYF

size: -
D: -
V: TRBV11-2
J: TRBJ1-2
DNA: TGTGCCAGCAGACCAGACGGGGTTGGAGGCTACACCTTC
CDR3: CASRPDGVGGYTF

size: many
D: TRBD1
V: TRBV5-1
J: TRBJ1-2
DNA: TGCGCCAGCAGCTTGGAGTCTGGGACAGTCGATGGCTACACCTTC
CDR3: CASSLESGTVDGYTF

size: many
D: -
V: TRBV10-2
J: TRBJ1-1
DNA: TGCGCCAGCAGGACACTGACCGATGAAGCTTTCTTT
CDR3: CASRTLTDEAFF

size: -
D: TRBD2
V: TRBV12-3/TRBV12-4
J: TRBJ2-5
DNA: TGTGCCAGCAGTTTAGTTCGGCTAGCGGGGTACCAAGAGACCCAGTACTTC
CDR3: CASSLVRLAGYQETQYF

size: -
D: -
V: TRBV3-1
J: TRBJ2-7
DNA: TGTGCCAGCAGCCGCAGGGACTCCTACGAGCAGTACTTC
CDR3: CASSRRDSYEQYF

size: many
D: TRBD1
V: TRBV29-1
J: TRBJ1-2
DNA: TGCAGCCATTGGGACAGGGGTCCGGGCTACACCTTC
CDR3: CSHWDRGPGYTF

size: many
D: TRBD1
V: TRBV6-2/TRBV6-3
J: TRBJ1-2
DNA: TGTGCCAGCAGTTACAGGGGGCGGTCGATCTATGGCTACACCTTC
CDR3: CASSYRGRSIYGYTF

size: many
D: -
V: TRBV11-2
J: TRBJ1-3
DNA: TGTGCCAACAGCCAAGAGCGTGTGTTAAGCACCATATATTTT
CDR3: CANSQERVLSTIYF

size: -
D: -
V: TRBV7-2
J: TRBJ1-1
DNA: TGTGCCAGCAGCCCAATCGACCCGGCCACTGAAGCTTTCTTT
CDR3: CASSPIDPATEAFF

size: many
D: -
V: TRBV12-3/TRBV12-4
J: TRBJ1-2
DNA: TGTGCCAGCAGTTCGAAGACCTATGGCTACACCTTC
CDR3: CASSSKTYGYTF

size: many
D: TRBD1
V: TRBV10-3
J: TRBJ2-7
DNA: TGTGCCATCAGTGAGTCACCCGGCAGGGGGCTAATGAGATTTTGCGAGCAGTACTTC
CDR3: CAISESPGRGLMRFCEQYF

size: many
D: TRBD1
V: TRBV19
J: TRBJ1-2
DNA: TGTGCCAGTAGTGGGACAGGGGCAACTAACTATGGCTACACCTTC
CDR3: CASSGTGATNYGYTF

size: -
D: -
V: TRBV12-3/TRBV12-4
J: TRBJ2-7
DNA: TGTGCCAGCAGTGTCTCCAGGGACCGCTACGAGCAGTACTTC
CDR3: CASSVSRDRYEQYF

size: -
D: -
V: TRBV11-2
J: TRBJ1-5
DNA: TGTGCCAGCAGCTTAGACCAGGGTCTTGGGCAGCCCCAGCATTTT
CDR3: CASSLDQGLGQPQHF

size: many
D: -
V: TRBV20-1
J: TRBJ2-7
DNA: TGCAGTGCCGGGCCCAGGGAGCGATTCGAGCAGTACTTC
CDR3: CSAGPRERFEQYF

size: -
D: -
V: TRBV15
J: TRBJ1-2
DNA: TGTGCCACCAGCAGGTCGAGTCAGGATAACTATGGCTACACCTTC
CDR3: CATSRSSQDNYGYTF

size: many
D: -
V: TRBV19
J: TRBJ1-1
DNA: TGTGCCAGTAGTATCGTGGGAGTAGAAGCTTTCTTT
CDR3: CASSIVGVEAFF

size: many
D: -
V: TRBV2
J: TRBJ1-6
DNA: TGTGCCAGTGGGGTGGGAGATTCACCCCTCCACTTT
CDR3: CASGVGDSPLHF

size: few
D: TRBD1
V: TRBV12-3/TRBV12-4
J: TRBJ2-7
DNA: TGTGCCAGCAGTCCGGGACAGGGGGGTCCCAAGTTC
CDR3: CASSPGQGGPKF

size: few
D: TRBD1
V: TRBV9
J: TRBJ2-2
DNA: TGTGCCAGCAGCGTGGCCGGGACAGGGGGCACCGGGGAGCTGTTTTTT
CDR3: CASSVAGTGGTGELFF

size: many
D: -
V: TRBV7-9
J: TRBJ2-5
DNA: TGTGCCAGCAGCTTAGCCCGGGACCAGATCTGGGAGACCCAGTACTTC
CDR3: CASSLARDQIWETQYF

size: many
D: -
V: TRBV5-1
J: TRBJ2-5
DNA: TGCGCCAGCAGTTGGGGGGGACAGGCCCAAGAGACCCAGTACTTC
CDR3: CASSWGGQAQETQYF

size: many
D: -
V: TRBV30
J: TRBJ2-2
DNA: TGTGCCTGGAATAAGGGCGACACCGGGGAGCTGTTTTTT
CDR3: CAWNKGDTGELFF

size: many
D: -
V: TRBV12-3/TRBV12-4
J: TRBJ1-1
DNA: TGTGCCAGCAGACTACAGGGAGGCACTGAAGCTTTCTTT
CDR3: CASRLQGGTEAFF

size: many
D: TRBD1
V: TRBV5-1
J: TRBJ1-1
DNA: TGCGCCAGCAGTAGTACAGGGGGCGAAGCTTTCTTT
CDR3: CASSSTGGEAFF

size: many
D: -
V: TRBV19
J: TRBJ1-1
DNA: TGTGCCAGTACCCTCCTACTGGGGGCGAACACTGAAGCTTTCTTT
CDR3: CASTLLLGANTEAFF

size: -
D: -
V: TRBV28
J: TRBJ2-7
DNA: TGTGCCAGCAGTTTCACAGAAATCTACGAGCAGTACTTC
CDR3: CASSFTEIYEQYF

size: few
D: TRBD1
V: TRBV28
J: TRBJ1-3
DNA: TGTGCCAGCAGGAACCGGGACAGGGCTGGAAACACCATATATTTT
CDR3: CASRNRDRAGNTIYF

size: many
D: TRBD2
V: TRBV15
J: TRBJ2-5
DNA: TGTGCCACCAGCAGAGATTCACTAGCGGGAGAAGAGACCCAGTACTTC
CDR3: CATSRDSLAGEETQYF

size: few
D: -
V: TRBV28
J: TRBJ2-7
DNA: TGTGCCAGCAGTAGAATTAAGGGGCCTTACTCCTACGGGCAGTACTTC
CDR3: CASSRIKGPYSYGQYF

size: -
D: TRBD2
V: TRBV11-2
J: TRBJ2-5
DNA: TGTGCCAGCAGCTTAGGTAGCGGGAGATTGCGAGAGACCCAGTACTTC
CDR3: CASSLGSGRLRETQYF

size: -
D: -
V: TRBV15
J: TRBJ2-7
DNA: TGTGCCACAGGCCCGACTCGTTACGAGCAGTACTTC
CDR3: CATGPTRYEQYF

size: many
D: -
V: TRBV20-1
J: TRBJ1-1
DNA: TGCAGTGCAAAGGTCCGGCCGGCGATTAATGAAGCTTTCTTT
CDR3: CSAKVRPAINEAFF

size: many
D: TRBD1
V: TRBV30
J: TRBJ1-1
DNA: TGTGCCTGGACCCACTCGACAGGGAGTACTGAAGCTTTCTTT
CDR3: CAWTHSTGSTEAFF

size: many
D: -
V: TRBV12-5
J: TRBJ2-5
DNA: TGTGCTAGTTCCCCCGCGGGGCTCCAAGAGACCCAGTACTTC
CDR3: CASSPAGLQETQYF

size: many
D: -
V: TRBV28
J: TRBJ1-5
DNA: TGTGCCAGCACCCGGGGAAGGCAGCCCCAGCATTTT
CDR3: CASTRGRQPQHF

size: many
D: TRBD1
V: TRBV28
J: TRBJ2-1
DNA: TGTGCCAGCAGGCCACAGGGGGATCAGGGCAATGAGCAGTTCTTC
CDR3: CASRPQGDQGNEQFF

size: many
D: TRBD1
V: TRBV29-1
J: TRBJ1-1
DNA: TGCAGCGTTGAAGTGGCAGGGGGGAACACTGAAGCTTTCTTT
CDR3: CSVEVAGGNTEAFF

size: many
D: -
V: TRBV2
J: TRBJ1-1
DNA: TGTGCCAGCAGACCCACAGGGTACACTGAAGCTTTCTTT
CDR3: CASRPTGYTEAFF

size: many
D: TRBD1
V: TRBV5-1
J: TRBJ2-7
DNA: TGCGCCAGCAGCTGGGGACAGGGTTTCTACGAGCAGTACTTC
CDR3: CASSWGQGFYEQYF

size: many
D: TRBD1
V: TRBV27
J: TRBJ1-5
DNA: TGTGCCAGCAGTCCCTGGACAGGGTCGGGCAATCAGCCCCAGCATTTT
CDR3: CASSPWTGSGNQPQHF

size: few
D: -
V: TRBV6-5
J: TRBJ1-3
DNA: TGTGCCAGCAGTTACTCGTCCGGAAACTCTGGAAACACCATGTATTTT
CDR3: CASSYSSGNSGNTMYF

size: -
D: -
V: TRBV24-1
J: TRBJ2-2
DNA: TGTGCCACCAGTGACGTCTACCGGGGGGAGCTGTTTTTT
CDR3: CATSDVYRGELFF

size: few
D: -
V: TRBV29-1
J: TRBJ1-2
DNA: TGCAGCGCCGTATTCGATAAAGTGTATGGCTACACCTTC
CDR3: CSAVFDKVYGYTF